These T cell receptor beta chains were read from a single sample in a study of cytomegalovirus exposure and HLA in healthy donors. Generated by immunoSEQ multiplex PCR, the TCRdb table keeps only in-frame clones and is missing some. This sample has 250,000 to 350,000 clones, with approximately 90% found just once. The sample was PBMCs. These receptors were collected from a woman in her 30s in good health and CMV-seropositive. The CDR3 runs from the conserved cysteine through the conserved F or W. A D gene is named only where the DNA matches it firmly. Where a row states a size, it is once, few, many or the class of an expanded clone; other rows omit it.

size	V	D	J	CDR3	DNA
-	TRBV28	TRBD2	TRBJ2-7	CASSPPLRLAGGPGEQYF	TGTGCCAGCAGTCCACCTCTCCGGCTAGCGGGAGGGCCGGGCGAGCAGTACTTC
-	TRBV5-1	-	TRBJ2-7	CASSLDNPLLEQYF	TGCGCCAGCAGCTTGGACAACCCTCTTCTCGAGCAGTACTTC
-	TRBV30	TRBD1	TRBJ2-7	CACQEPGQGSYEQYF	TGTGCCTGTCAGGAACCGGGACAGGGATCCTACGAGCAGTACTTC
-	TRBV4-2	TRBD2	TRBJ2-3	CASSPTTSGTVTDTQYF	TGTGCCAGCAGCCCGACGACTAGCGGGACAGTGACAGATACGCAGTATTTT
-	TRBV29-1	TRBD1	TRBJ2-7	CSVDTGATYEQYF	TGCAGCGTTGATACAGGGGCCACCTACGAGCAGTACTTC
-	TRBV30	TRBD1	TRBJ1-4	CAWRAGQGNEKLFF	TGTGCCTGGCGGGCCGGACAGGGAAATGAAAAACTGTTTTTT
-	TRBV11-2	TRBD1	TRBJ1-1	CASSRTGGMNTEAFF	TGTGCCAGCAGCCGAACAGGGGGCATGAACACTGAAGCTTTCTTT
few	TRBV18	-	TRBJ1-1	CASSTGNTEAFF	TGTGCCAGCTCAACAGGGAACACTGAAGCTTTCTTT
-	TRBV5-1	-	TRBJ2-2	CASKQGDRTGELFF	TGCGCCAGCAAACAGGGTGATCGAACCGGGGAGCTGTTTTTT
-	TRBV4-1	TRBD1	TRBJ1-1	CASSQDRGNTEAFF	TGCGCCAGCAGCCAGGACAGGGGGAACACTGAAGCTTTCTTT
-	TRBV4-3	-	TRBJ1-2	CASSQEGRDYGYTF	TGCGCCAGCAGCCAAGAAGGCAGAGACTATGGCTACACCTTC
few	TRBV28	-	TRBJ2-7	CASSDRRAYEQYF	TGTGCCAGCAGTGACCGCCGGGCCTACGAGCAGTACTTC
-	TRBV14	-	TRBJ2-1	CASSLGRWAYNEQFF	TGTGCCAGCAGCCTGGGACGGTGGGCCTACAATGAGCAGTTCTTC
-	TRBV5-1	TRBD2	TRBJ2-3	CASSWTSGAPGTQYF	TGCGCCAGCAGCTGGACTAGCGGGGCCCCTGGAACGCAGTATTTT
-	TRBV7-8	-	TRBJ2-2	CASSYGPRQTNTGELFF	TGTGCCAGCAGCTACGGACCCAGACAGACGAACACCGGGGAGCTGTTTTTT
-	TRBV5-6	TRBD1	TRBJ2-5	CASSWTGAGQETQYF	TGTGCCAGCAGCTGGACAGGGGCCGGCCAAGAGACCCAGTACTTC
-	TRBV6-1	TRBD2	TRBJ2-4	CASIETGGPQNIQYF	TGTGCCAGCATTGAGACGGGGGGGCCCCAAAACATTCAGTACTTC
few	TRBV25-1	-	TRBJ1-4	CASSGSGRGEKLFF	TGTGCCAGCAGTGGTTCAGGGCGGGGTGAAAAACTGTTTTTT
-	TRBV5-1	TRBD2	TRBJ2-5	CASGTSGRGETQYF	TGCGCCAGCGGTACTAGCGGGAGGGGTGAGACCCAGTACTTC
-	TRBV5-1	-	TRBJ1-4	CASSLARGKNEKLFF	TGCGCCAGCAGCTTGGCCAGGGGAAAGAATGAAAAACTGTTTTTT
-	TRBV28	-	TRBJ2-7	CASSFSWGHVYEQYF	TGTGCCAGCAGTTTCTCCTGGGGCCACGTATACGAGCAGTACTTC
-	TRBV6-5	-	TRBJ2-7	CASSYSVPGYEQYF	TGTGCCAGCAGTTACTCGGTACCGGGTTACGAGCAGTACTTC
-	TRBV29-1	-	TRBJ2-5	CSVVRTEKFETQYF	TGCAGCGTTGTGAGGACAGAGAAATTTGAGACCCAGTACTTC
-	TRBV30	-	TRBJ2-1	CAWRDFGAGDEQFF	TGTGCCTGGAGGGATTTCGGAGCAGGGGATGAGCAGTTCTTC
-	TRBV20-1	-	TRBJ2-7	CSDRRWYEQYF	TGCAGCGATCGTAGGTGGTACGAGCAGTACTTC
-	TRBV7-9	TRBD1	TRBJ1-1	CASSLEGQGEMPEAFF	TGTGCCAGCAGCTTAGAAGGACAGGGGGAAATGCCTGAAGCTTTCTTT
-	TRBV2	-	TRBJ1-1	CASREDGVTEAFF	TGTGCCAGTCGGGAAGATGGGGTGACTGAAGCTTTCTTT
-	TRBV29-1	-	TRBJ2-7	CSVVDGTRTYEQYF	TGCAGCGTTGTAGACGGGACACGAACCTACGAGCAGTACTTC
-	TRBV7-7	-	TRBJ2-5	CASSSGTETQYF	TGTGCCAGCAGCTCGGGCACCGAGACCCAGTACTTC
few	TRBV11-2	-	TRBJ1-2	CASSPPRGEYYGYTF	TGTGCCAGCAGCCCCCCAAGAGGGGAGTACTATGGCTACACCTTC
-	TRBV7-2	-	TRBJ1-5	CASSFEAGWVPQHF	TGTGCCAGCAGCTTCGAGGCAGGGTGGGTGCCCCAGCATTTT
once	TRBV27	TRBD1	TRBJ1-2	CASSLGQGGYGYTF	TGTGCCAGCAGTTTGGGACAGGGGGGCTATGGCTACACCTTC
-	TRBV5-1	TRBD1	TRBJ1-2	CASSEGQGANYGYTF	TGCGCCAGCAGCGAGGGACAGGGGGCCAATTATGGCTACACCTTC
-	TRBV12-5	-	TRBJ2-6	CASGLVRDGSTGANVLTF	TGTGCTAGTGGTTTGGTACGGGATGGGAGTACTGGGGCCAACGTCCTGACTTTC
-	TRBV4-1	-	TRBJ1-4	CASSQDPGGDEKLFF	TGCGCCAGCAGCCAAGATCCCGGGGGGGATGAAAAACTGTTTTTT
-	TRBV7-3	-	TRBJ2-5	CASSVRAPETQYF	TGTGCCAGCAGCGTCAGGGCTCCAGAGACCCAGTACTTC
-	TRBV15	-	TRBJ2-7	CATSGSTNEQYF	TGTGCCACCAGCGGTAGTACAAACGAGCAGTACTTC
-	TRBV11-2	-	TRBJ1-1	CASSLIQGGNTEAFF	TGTGCCAGCAGCTTGATTCAGGGAGGTAACACTGAAGCTTTCTTT
-	TRBV9	-	TRBJ1-1	CASSVAPGQNTEAFF	TGTGCCAGCAGCGTCGCCCCGGGACAGAACACTGAAGCTTTCTTT
-	TRBV28	-	TRBJ1-5	CASSPQQGNSNQPQHF	TGTGCCAGCAGCCCCCAACAGGGAAATAGCAATCAGCCCCAGCATTTT
-	TRBV7-2	TRBD1	TRBJ1-2	CASSLAQGDGGYTF	TGTGCCAGCAGCTTAGCACAGGGGGATGGTGGCTACACCTTC
-	TRBV11-2	TRBD2	TRBJ2-2	CASNPSGGAAGELFF	TGTGCCAGCAACCCTAGCGGGGGGGCTGCCGGGGAGCTGTTTTTT
-	TRBV29-1	TRBD1	TRBJ2-2	CSVEGKIQDRGPLLFANTGELFF	TGCAGCGTTGAAGGTAAAATTCAAGACAGGGGGCCCCTTCTTTTCGCGAACACCGGGGAGCTGTTTTTT
-	TRBV4-3	TRBD1	TRBJ1-6	CASSQVTGLDSPLHF	TGCGCCAGCAGCCAAGTGACAGGGTTGGATTCACCCCTCCACTTT
few	TRBV7-8	-	TRBJ2-2	CASNQAGNTGELFF	TGTGCCAGCAACCAAGCGGGTAACACCGGGGAGCTGTTTTTT
-	TRBV2	TRBD2	TRBJ2-3	CASSESRTSGGHTDTQYF	TGTGCCAGCAGTGAATCCAGGACTAGCGGGGGCCACACAGATACGCAGTATTTT
-	TRBV7-2	-	TRBJ1-1	CASSLAGRATEAFF	TGTGCCAGCAGCTTAGCAGGTAGGGCCACTGAAGCTTTCTTT
-	TRBV5-1	-	TRBJ2-2	CASSFFPNTGELFF	TGCGCCAGCAGCTTCTTCCCGAACACCGGGGAGCTGTTTTTT
-	TRBV4-2	-	TRBJ2-2	CASSHIAVGGPGELFF	TGTGCCAGCAGCCACATAGCGGTAGGCGGGCCCGGGGAGCTGTTTTTT
-	TRBV29-1	TRBD2	TRBJ2-3	CSVVTSGRTTDTQYF	TGCAGCGTTGTAACTAGCGGGAGGACGACAGATACGCAGTATTTT
-	TRBV4-1	-	TRBJ1-6	CASSQDFGRANSPLHF	TGCGCCAGCAGCCAAGATTTTGGCAGGGCCAATTCACCCCTCCACTTT
-	TRBV28	TRBD1	TRBJ1-4	CASSSTDRVQLFF	TGTGCCAGCAGTTCAACGGACAGGGTGCAACTGTTTTTT
-	TRBV15	-	TRBJ2-4	CATSRDNGPGDIQYF	TGTGCCACCAGCAGAGATAATGGACCTGGAGACATTCAGTACTTC
-	TRBV19	-	TRBJ1-6	CASTLESSYNSPLHF	TGTGCCTCCACGCTCGAGAGCTCCTATAATTCACCCCTCCACTTT